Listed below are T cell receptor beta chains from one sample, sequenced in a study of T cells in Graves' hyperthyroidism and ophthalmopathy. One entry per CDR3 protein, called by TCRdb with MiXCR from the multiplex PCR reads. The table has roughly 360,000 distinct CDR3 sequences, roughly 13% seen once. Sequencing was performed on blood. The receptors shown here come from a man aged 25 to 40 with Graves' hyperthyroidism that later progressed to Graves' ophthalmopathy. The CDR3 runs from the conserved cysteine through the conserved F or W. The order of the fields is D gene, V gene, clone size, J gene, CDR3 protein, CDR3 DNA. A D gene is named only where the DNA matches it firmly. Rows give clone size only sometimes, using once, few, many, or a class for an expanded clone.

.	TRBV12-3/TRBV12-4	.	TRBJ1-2	CASSSLRDLYGYTF	TGTGCCAGCAGTTCCCTCCGGGACCTCTATGGCTACACCTTC
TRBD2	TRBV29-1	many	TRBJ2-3	CSVVRVAGERSTDTQYF	TGCAGCGTTGTTCGGGTAGCGGGGGAGAGAAGCACAGATACGCAGTATTTT
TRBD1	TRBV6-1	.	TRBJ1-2	CASSVTGTGVMVYGYTF	TGTGCCAGCAGTGTAACCGGGACAGGGGTCATGGTATATGGCTACACCTTC
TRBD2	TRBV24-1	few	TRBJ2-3	CATSDLGTSGGTDTQYF	TGTGCCACCAGTGATTTGGGGACTAGCGGGGGCACAGATACGCAGTATTTT
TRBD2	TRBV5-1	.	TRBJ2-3	CASSSRLAGAILITDTQYF	TGCGCCAGCAGCTCAAGACTAGCGGGGGCCATACTAATCACAGATACGCAGTATTTT
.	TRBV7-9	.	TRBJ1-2	CASSPRRKEASFNYGYTF	TGTGCCAGCAGCCCCCGTAGGAAAGAGGCCTCTTTTAACTATGGCTACACCTTC
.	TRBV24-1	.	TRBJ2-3	CATSDFYGDTQYF	TGTGCCACCAGTGATTTCTACGGAGATACGCAGTATTTT
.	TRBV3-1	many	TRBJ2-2	CASSQVGFPPEGELFF	TGTGCCAGCAGCCAAGTGGGGTTCCCCCCGGAAGGGGAGCTGTTTTTT
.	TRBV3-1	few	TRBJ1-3	CASSHLRRGPPGEGNTIYF	TGTGCCAGCAGCCATTTGCGGAGGGGACCCCCGGGGGAAGGAAACACCATATATTTT
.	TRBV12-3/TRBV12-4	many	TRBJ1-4	CASSSGSEKLFF	TGTGCCAGCAGTAGTGGAAGTGAAAAACTGTTTTTT
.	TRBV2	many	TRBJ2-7	CASSESSYYEQYF	TGTGCCAGCAGTGAAAGCAGCTACTACGAGCAGTACTTC
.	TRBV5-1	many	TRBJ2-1	CASSLVGPRGNEQFF	TGCGCCAGCAGCTTGGTCGGGCCCCGGGGTAATGAGCAGTTCTTC
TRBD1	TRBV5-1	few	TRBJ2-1	CASTEGQGAYNEQFF	TGCGCCAGCACCGAAGGACAGGGAGCCTACAATGAGCAGTTCTTC
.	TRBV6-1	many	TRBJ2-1	CASSYSRVYNEQFF	TGTGCCAGCAGTTATTCCAGGGTCTACAATGAGCAGTTCTTC
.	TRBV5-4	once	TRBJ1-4	CASSIGSTNEKLFF	TGTGCCAGCAGCATAGGGTCAACTAATGAAAAACTGTTTTTT
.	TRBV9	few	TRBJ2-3	CASSVEVGTGNTQYF	TGTGCCAGCAGCGTAGAGGTGGGGACGGGCAATACGCAGTATTTT
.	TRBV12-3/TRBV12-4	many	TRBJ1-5	CASSLGGGRRPKQPQHF	TGTGCCAGCAGTTTAGGCGGGGGGCGCAGACCCAAACAGCCCCAGCATTTT
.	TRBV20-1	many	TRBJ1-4	CSARDHRDPDGKLFF	TGCAGTGCTAGAGACCACCGGGACCCCGATGGGAAACTGTTTTTT
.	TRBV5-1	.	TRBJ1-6	CASSLEVHLNYNSPLHF	TGCGCCAGCAGCTTGGAGGTACATCTCAATTATAATTCACCCCTCCACTTT
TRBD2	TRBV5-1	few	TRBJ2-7	CASHPGGASYEQYF	TGCGCCAGTCATCCGGGGGGGGCCTCCTACGAGCAGTACTTC
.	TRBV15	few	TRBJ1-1	CATRSMGQNTEAFF	TGTGCCACCAGATCAATGGGGCAGAACACTGAAGCTTTCTTT
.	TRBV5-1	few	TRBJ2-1	CASSLAGRHYNEQFF	TGCGCCAGCAGCTTGGCGGGGCGGCACTACAATGAGCAGTTCTTC
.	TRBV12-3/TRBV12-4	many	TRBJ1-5	CASSLAGSSNQPQHF	TGTGCCAGCAGTTTAGCAGGGAGTAGCAATCAGCCCCAGCATTTT
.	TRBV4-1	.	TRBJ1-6	CASSHGDGNNSPLHF	TGCGCCAGCAGCCATGGGGACGGAAATAATTCACCCCTCCACTTT
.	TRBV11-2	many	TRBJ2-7	CASSLGRGRTYEQYF	TGTGCCAGCAGCTTGGGCAGGGGTAGGACCTACGAGCAGTACTTC
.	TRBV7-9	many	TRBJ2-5	CASSFLALAYETQYF	TGTGCCAGCAGCTTTTTGGCCCTAGCTTACGAGACCCAGTACTTC
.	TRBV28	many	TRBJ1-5	CASRPLDNGNAPQHF	TGTGCCAGCAGACCCCTAGACAACGGCAATGCGCCCCAGCATTTT
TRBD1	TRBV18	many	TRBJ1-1	CASSPRTGLNTEAFF	TGTGCCAGCTCACCCCGGACAGGATTGAACACTGAAGCTTTCTTT
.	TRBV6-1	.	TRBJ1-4	CASRAVEGKLFF	TGTGCCAGCAGGGCGGTAGAGGGAAAACTGTTTTTT
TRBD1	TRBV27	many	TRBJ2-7	CASSLQGVGNEQYF	TGTGCCAGCAGTTTACAGGGGGTCGGGAACGAGCAGTACTTC
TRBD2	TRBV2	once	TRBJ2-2	CASSRLADGELFF	TGTGCCAGCAGTAGACTAGCGGACGGGGAGCTGTTTTTT